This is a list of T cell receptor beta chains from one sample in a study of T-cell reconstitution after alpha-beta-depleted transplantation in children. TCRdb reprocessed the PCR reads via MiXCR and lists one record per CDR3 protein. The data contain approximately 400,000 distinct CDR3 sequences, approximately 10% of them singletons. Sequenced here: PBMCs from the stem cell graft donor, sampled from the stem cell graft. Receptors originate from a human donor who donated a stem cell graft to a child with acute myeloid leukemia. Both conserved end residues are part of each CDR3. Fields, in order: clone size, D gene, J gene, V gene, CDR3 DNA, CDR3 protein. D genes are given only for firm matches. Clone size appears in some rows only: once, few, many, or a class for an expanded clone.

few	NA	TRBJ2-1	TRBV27	TGTGCCAGCAGGCCTGAGAGGGCCCCCTACAATGAGCAGTTCTTC	CASRPERAPYNEQFF
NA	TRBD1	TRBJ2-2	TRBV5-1	TGCGCCAGCAGCTTCCTGCGAACAGGGGGCGAGTTCGGGGAGCTGTTTTTT	CASSFLRTGGEFGELFF
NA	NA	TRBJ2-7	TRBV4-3	TGCGCCAGCAGCCAAGAGAGACATCCTTTCTACGAGCAGTACTTC	CASSQERHPFYEQYF
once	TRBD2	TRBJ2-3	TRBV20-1	TGCAGTGCCCCGGCCGCGGGAGGTAGCACAGATACGCAGTATTTT	CSAPAAGGSTDTQYF
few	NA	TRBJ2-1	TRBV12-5	TGTGCTAGTGGGGCCCGGGAGACAAACAATGAGCAGTTCTTC	CASGARETNNEQFF
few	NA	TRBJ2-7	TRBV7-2	TGTGCCAGCAGCCAAAGGCGTACCTACGAGCAGTACTTC	CASSQRRTYEQYF
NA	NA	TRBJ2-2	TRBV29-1	TGCAGCGTTGAAGATCACGGGTCCTACACCGGGGAGCTGTTTTTT	CSVEDHGSYTGELFF
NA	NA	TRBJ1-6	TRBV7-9	TGTGCCAGCAGCGCCCGGGTTGGGACCCTCCACTTT	CASSARVGTLHF
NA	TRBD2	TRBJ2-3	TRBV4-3	TGCGCCAGCAGCCCCCTGACTAGCGGGAGGGGCTCAGATACGGAGTATTTT	CASSPLTSGRGSDTEYF
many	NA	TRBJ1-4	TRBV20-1	TGCAGTGCTAGCGGGACGGGTCAAGGCGGTTACGAAAAACTGTTTTTT	CSASGTGQGGYEKLFF
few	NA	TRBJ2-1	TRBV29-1	TGCAGCGCGGAACAGGGCTACAATGAGCAGTTCTTC	CSAEQGYNEQFF
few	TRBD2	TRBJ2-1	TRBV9	TGTGCCAGCAGCGTAACGGGGGGCTACAATGAGCAGTTCTTC	CASSVTGGYNEQFF
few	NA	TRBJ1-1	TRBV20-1	TGCAGTGCCACTTGGGGCAGCACTGAAGCTTTCTTT	CSATWGSTEAFF
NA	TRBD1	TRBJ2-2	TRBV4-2	TGTGCCAGCAGCCAAAGGACAGGAATCACCGGGGAGCTGTTTTTT	CASSQRTGITGELFF
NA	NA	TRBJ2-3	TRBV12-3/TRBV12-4	TGTGCCAGCAGTTTAGAACAGACTCGCACAGATACGCAGTATTTT	CASSLEQTRTDTQYF
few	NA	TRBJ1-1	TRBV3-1	TGTGCCAGCAGCCAAGATTGGAGGACTGAAGCTTTCTTT	CASSQDWRTEAFF
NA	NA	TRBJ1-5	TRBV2	TGTGCCAGCAAAAAAACGGGGCTTGGGGATCAGCCCCAGCATTTT	CASKKTGLGDQPQHF
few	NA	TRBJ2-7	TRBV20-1	TGCAGTGCCCGTCGCGGACGGAGCTACGAGCAGTACTTC	CSARRGRSYEQYF